The T cell receptor (beta chain) under discussion was sequenced for a study of blood T cell repertoires in COVID-19. Study overall: The origin of the acute and convalescent COVID-19 samples was the United States, Italy and Spain. PBMCs, B-cell-depleted T cells, or T cells were the source of the cDNA or gDNA that made up the material.

From germline, CDR1 is MDHEN and CDR2 SYDVKM. Between the trimmed V and J ends, which lost 5 bases and 9 bases, there was a span of 22 bases. The CDR3 runs 15 residues. In the original analysis: Estimation of nucleated cell counts was performed using reference gene primer amplification. TCRdb's table, derived via immunoSEQ multiplex PCR, lists solely in-frame clones and lacks some. For V, J and clone size, that table is used; D and trimming come from the DNA. The sample has hundreds of thousands of clones, around 90% seen once. The receptor was isolated from a man in his sixties who had recovered from COVID-19. The sequenced sample consisted of peripheral blood. The V and J genes are TRBV28 and TRBJ1-1, with D maybe TRBD1 (5 bases). The CDR3 region has the DNA TGTGCCAGCAGTCAAGGCATTAGGGGCTGGGTGAAAGCTTTCTTT. Its protein is CASSQGIRGWVKAFF.